Described below is a single TCR beta chain sequence and its context. Its antigen is not known. The length of the CDR3 is 13 residues. The germline V gene has CDR1 SGHTA and CDR2 FQGNSA. V was pared by 4 bases and J by 15 bases, with 9 bases of the junction left unmatched. Sequencing used immunoSEQ multiplex PCR; TCRdb keeps in-frame clones, though not all of them. The sample includes fewer than 65,000 clones, 60% to 85% of them seen just once. Time point reported: baseline, week 1 (first vaccination visit). The treatment denotes: pre-vaccination baseline after standard-of-care therapy. These data originate in a study of a mutant IDH1 vaccine in newly diagnosed glioma. Whole-study context: Earlier therapy was either radiotherapy, temozolomide, or both, and most got both.

Overall study results and limits: Changes in top peripheral clonotypes did not appear linked to pseudoprogression. Of all patients, nearly 95% showed vaccine-induced immune responses.

The sample in question was PBMCs, obtained from a glioma patient treated with radiotherapy, temozolomide or both. This receptor was identified in a woman in her thirties or forties with glioma. J is TRBJ1-4 and V is TRBV7-2, with TRBD1 matching 9 bases. This chain's CDR3 is CASSYPGQGLMFF. The CDR3 DNA reads as TGTGCCAGCAGCTATCCGGGACAGGGATTAATGTTTTTT.